This T cell receptor beta chain comes out of a study of cytomegalovirus exposure and HLA in healthy donors. Turning to the study itself: Assignment to the Caucasian-associated ancestry cluster applied to around 82% of the approximately 360 genotyped donors. Study-wide findings and caveats: More clonal expansion characterized HLA-associated TCR beta chains than equally common others in a later analysis. CMV serostatus stood as the only immune exposure information on hand.

Concerning this clone: Its target is unknown.

The germline V and J ends were trimmed by 4 bases and 0 bases, with 16 bases remaining between them. CDR1 is LNHDA and CDR2 is SQIVND in the germline V gene (reference sequence). The CDR3 totals 17 residues. Amplification used 60 Vbeta primers and 13 Jbeta primers. TCRdb's table, derived via immunoSEQ multiplex PCR, lists solely in-frame clones and lacks some. The repertoire holds 150,000 or so clones, roughly 80% seen once, with 4% in the top ten. Sequencing was carried out using PBMCs. This receptor was taken from a woman between 40 and 55 years old in good health and CMV-seronegative. The rearrangement links TRBV19 to TRBJ1-3, with D possibly matching TRBD1 (5 bases). CDR3 sequence: CASSTKVRQGSGNTIYF. The DNA for the CDR3 is TGTGCCAGTAGTACGAAGGTTCGGCAGGGCTCTGGAAACACCATATATTTT.